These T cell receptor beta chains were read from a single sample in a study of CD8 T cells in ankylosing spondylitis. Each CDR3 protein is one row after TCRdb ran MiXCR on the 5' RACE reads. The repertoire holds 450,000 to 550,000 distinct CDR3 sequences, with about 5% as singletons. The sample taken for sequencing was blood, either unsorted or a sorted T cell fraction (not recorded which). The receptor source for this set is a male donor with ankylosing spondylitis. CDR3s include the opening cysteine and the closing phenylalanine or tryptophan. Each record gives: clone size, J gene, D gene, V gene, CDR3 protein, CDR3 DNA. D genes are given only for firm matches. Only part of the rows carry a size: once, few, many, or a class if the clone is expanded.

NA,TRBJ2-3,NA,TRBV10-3,CAISESSGRDTQYF,TGTGCCATCAGTGAGTCTTCTGGGCGAGATACGCAGTATTTT
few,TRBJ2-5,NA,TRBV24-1,CATSDPGRGGETQYF,TGTGCCACCAGTGATCCCGGCAGGGGAGGGGAGACCCAGTACTTC
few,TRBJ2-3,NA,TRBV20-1,CSARDSVRDTQYF,TGCAGTGCTAGAGATAGTGTGCGAGATACGCAGTATTTT
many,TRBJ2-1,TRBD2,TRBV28,CASSPRTSVGYGNEQFF,TGTGCCAGCAGTCCTCGGACTAGCGTAGGATATGGCAATGAGCAGTTCTTC
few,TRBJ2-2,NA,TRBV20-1,CSATAAGPSRTGELFF,TGCAGTGCTACCGCCGCCGGGCCTTCGAGGACCGGGGAGCTGTTTTTT
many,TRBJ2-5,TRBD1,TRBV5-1,CASSSSGTGLLSQYF,TGCGCCAGCAGCTCCTCCGGGACAGGGCTATTGTCCCAGTACTTC
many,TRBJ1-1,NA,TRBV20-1,CSAIRDTEGAFF,TGCAGTGCTATCCGGGACACAGAAGGAGCTTTCTTT
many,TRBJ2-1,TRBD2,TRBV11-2,CASSGTSGSDEQFF,TGTGCCAGCAGCGGGACTAGCGGGAGTGATGAGCAGTTCTTC
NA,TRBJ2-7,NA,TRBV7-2,CASSFPYGPVLHEQYF,TGTGCCAGCAGCTTCCCCTACGGGCCGGTTCTCCACGAGCAGTACTTC
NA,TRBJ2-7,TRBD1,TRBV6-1,CASITKLGDSPYEQYF,TGTGCCAGCATCACGAAGTTAGGGGACAGCCCCTACGAGCAGTACTTC
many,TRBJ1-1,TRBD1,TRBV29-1,CSGKTGGGHSEAFF,TGCAGCGGAAAGACAGGGGGCGGTCACTCTGAAGCTTTCTTT
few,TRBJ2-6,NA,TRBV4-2,CASSPQLGANVLTF,TGTGCCAGCAGCCCACAGTTGGGGGCCAACGTCCTGACTTTC
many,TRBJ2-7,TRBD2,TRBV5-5,CASSLLAGVRYEQYF,TGTGCCAGCAGCTTACTAGCGGGAGTACGGTACGAGCAGTACTTC
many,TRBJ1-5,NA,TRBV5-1,CASSPEGVQPQHF,TGCGCCAGCAGCCCGGAAGGGGTCCAGCCCCAGCATTTT
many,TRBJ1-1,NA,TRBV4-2,CASSQQEGAEAFF,TGTGCCAGCAGCCAACAGGAGGGCGCTGAAGCTTTCTTT
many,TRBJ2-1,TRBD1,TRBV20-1,CSAPGTAYNEQFF,TGCAGTGCTCCCGGGACAGCCTACAATGAGCAGTTCTTC
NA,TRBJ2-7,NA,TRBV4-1,CASSLGEPRSEQYF,TGCGCCAGCAGCCTAGGGGAGCCCCGGAGCGAGCAGTACTTC
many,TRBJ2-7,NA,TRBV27,CASSLFMGQGNPSSYEQYF,TGTGCCAGCAGTTTGTTTATGGGACAAGGGAACCCCAGCTCCTACGAGCAGTACTTC
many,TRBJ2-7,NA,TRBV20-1,CSISRGAPRHEQYF,TGCAGCATTTCCAGGGGGGCCCCACGCCACGAGCAGTACTTC
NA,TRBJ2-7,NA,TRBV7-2,CASSPSVWEQYF,TGTGCCAGCAGCCCCAGTGTCTGGGAGCAGTACTTC
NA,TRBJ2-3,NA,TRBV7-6,CASSPQTRPRGDTQYF,TGTGCCAGCAGCCCCCAGACGCGTCCTCGGGGAGATACGCAGTATTTT
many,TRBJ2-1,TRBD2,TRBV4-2,CASSQDKLAGLYNEQFF,TGTGCCAGCAGCCAAGATAAGCTAGCGGGACTTTACAATGAGCAGTTCTTC
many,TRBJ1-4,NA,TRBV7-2,CASARTGTTNEKLFF,TGTGCCAGCGCAAGAACAGGCACAACTAATGAAAAACTGTTTTTT
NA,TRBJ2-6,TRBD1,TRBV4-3,CASSQPGQGAFGANVLTF,TGCGCCAGCAGCCAACCGGGACAGGGGGCGTTTGGGGCCAACGTCCTGACTTTC
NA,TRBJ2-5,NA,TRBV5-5,CASRDETGVWETQYF,TGTGCCAGCAGAGACGAAACGGGGGTATGGGAGACCCAGTACTTC
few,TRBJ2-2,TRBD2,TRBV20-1,CSARLAGNTGELFF,TGCAGTGCAAGACTAGCGGGAAACACCGGGGAGCTGTTTTTT
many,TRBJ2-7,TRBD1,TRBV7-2,CASSWGTGTGLSYEQYF,TGTGCCAGCAGCTGGGGGACCGGGACAGGACTTTCCTACGAGCAGTACTTC
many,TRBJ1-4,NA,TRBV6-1,CASSHSPTNEKLFF,TGTGCCAGCAGTCATTCCCCAACTAATGAAAAACTGTTTTTT
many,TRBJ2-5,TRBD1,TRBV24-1,CATSDLPPGGWQETQYF,TGTGCCACCAGTGATCTCCCTCCAGGGGGCTGGCAAGAGACCCAGTACTTC
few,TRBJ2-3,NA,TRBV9,CASSAFVGGPSTDTQYF,TGTGCCAGCAGCGCCTTCGTGGGGGGGCCGTCGACAGATACGCAGTATTTT
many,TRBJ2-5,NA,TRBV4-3,CASSQDIAVGEETQYF,TGCGCCAGCAGCCAAGATATAGCGGTGGGTGAAGAGACCCAGTACTTC
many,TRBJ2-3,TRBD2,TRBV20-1,CSAIVAGMVSDTQYF,TGCAGTGCTATAGTAGCGGGGATGGTTTCAGATACGCAGTATTTT
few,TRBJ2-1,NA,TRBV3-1,CATGPWGNEQFF,TGTGCCACGGGCCCATGGGGCAATGAGCAGTTCTTC
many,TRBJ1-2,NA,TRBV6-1,CASSSGLTYHGYTF,TGTGCCAGCAGCTCGGGCCTAACCTATCATGGCTACACCTTC
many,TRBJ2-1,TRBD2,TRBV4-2,CASSQVLAGGPSEQFF,TGTGCCAGCAGCCAAGTTCTAGCGGGAGGGCCGAGTGAGCAGTTCTTC
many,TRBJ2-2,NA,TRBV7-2,CASTPPGASSNTGELFF,TGTGCCAGCACTCCCCCGGGGGCTAGCTCGAACACCGGGGAGCTGTTTTTT
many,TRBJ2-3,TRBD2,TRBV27,CASSLASGTGTDTQYF,TGTGCCAGCAGTTTAGCTAGCGGGACGGGCACAGATACGCAGTATTTT